This TCR beta chain derives from a study of T cell responses to AZD1222 COVID-19 vaccine. About this clone: The target antigen is unknown.

The germline CDR1 and CDR2 sequences are SGDLS and YYNGEE. The CDR3 contains 14 residues. V lost 0 bases, J lost 7 bases, and 13 bases lay in between. Study-wide points: Unmutated variant regions reportedly attract nearly half of all spike-specific TCRs.

TCRdb's copy holds only in-frame clones and misses some; the assay was immunoSEQ multiplex PCR. This table has 90,000 to 95,000 clones, around 90% appearing once. The J gene is TRBJ1-1, the V gene TRBV9; tentatively, D is TRBD1 (5 bases). Specimen: peripheral blood, collected on day 0 of AZD1222 vaccination. The clonotype originates from an adult in good health. The CDR3 region is CASSVDLRAGEAFF. For the CDR3, the DNA is TGTGCCAGCAGCGTAGATCTCAGGGCCGGTGAAGCTTTCTTT.